This is a list of T cell receptor beta chains from one sample in a study of technical replicates of blood from a handful of donors. Some clones are missing from TCRdb's copy, which holds only in-frame ones; the method was immunoSEQ multiplex PCR. This sample has some 71,000 clones, with approximately 96% found just once. Sequenced input: T cells isolated from PBMCs. The receptors originated from a human donor in good health. CDR3s include the opening cysteine and the closing phenylalanine or tryptophan. D genes are given only for firm matches. A clone size is listed for some rows: how often the clone was seen (once, few, many), or a class if it is expanded.

J gene | V gene | D gene | clone size | CDR3 DNA | CDR3 protein
TRBJ1-5 | TRBV30 | . | . | TGTGCCTGGAGTGGACAGGTCTATAGCAATCAGCCCCAGCATTTT | CAWSGQVYSNQPQHF
TRBJ2-1 | TRBV29-1 | TRBD2 | . | TGCAGCGTTGACATGGGGGGGAATGAGCAGTTCTTC | CSVDMGGNEQFF
TRBJ2-3 | TRBV27 | TRBD1 | . | TGTGCCAGCAGTTTAGAGGGCCCCTGGACAGGGGGCACAGATACGCAGTATTTT | CASSLEGPWTGGTDTQYF
TRBJ2-3 | TRBV2 | TRBD2 | . | TGTGCCAGCCGGGCGGGGGGGCGGTTTGGAGATACGCAGTATTTT | CASRAGGRFGDTQYF
TRBJ1-2 | TRBV10-3 | . | . | TGTGCCATCAGGGGGGAGACAGGTAATGGCTACACCTTC | CAIRGETGNGYTF
TRBJ2-5 | TRBV5-1 | . | . | TGCGCCAGCAGCTTGGCCTCGAAATTAGATATAGGGGGGGCCGGGGAGACCCAGTACTTC | CASSLASKLDIGGAGETQYF
TRBJ1-4 | TRBV7-2 | TRBD1 | . | TGTGCCAGCAGCTTAGCCCCGGGACAGGTAGAACCATCAACTAATGAAAAACTGTTTTTT | CASSLAPGQVEPSTNEKLFF
TRBJ1-1 | TRBV28 | TRBD1 | . | TGTGCCAGCAGTTTACCCTCAAGCAGGGGGGTGAACACTGAAGCTTTCTTT | CASSLPSSRGVNTEAFF
TRBJ2-7 | TRBV6-5 | . | . | TGTGCCAGCAGTTACCGAGGCGAGCAGTACTTC | CASSYRGEQYF
TRBJ2-3 | TRBV5-4 | . | . | TGTGCCAGCAGCCCACCGGAGGGGACCAGTGGTAATACGCAGTATTTT | CASSPPEGTSGNTQYF
TRBJ2-7 | TRBV2 | TRBD1 | . | TGTGCCACTGACAACCCCGGGACAGGGGAAACCGAGCAGTACTTC | CATDNPGTGETEQYF
TRBJ2-7 | TRBV6-6 | . | . | TGTGCCAGCAGTTACCGGAGCCACGAGCAGTACTTC | CASSYRSHEQYF
TRBJ1-5 | TRBV5-5 | TRBD1 | . | TGTGCCAGCAGCCAGACAGGGGACAATCAGCCCCAGCATTTT | CASSQTGDNQPQHF
TRBJ2-1 | TRBV19 | TRBD2 | . | TGTGCCAGCGGGGAGGGACTAGCGGGAGGGCACGGATACAATGAGCAGTTCTTC | CASGEGLAGGHGYNEQFF
TRBJ1-5 | TRBV21-1 | . | . | TGTGCCAGCAGCAATGTTCAGGGTGATGGGATAAATCAGCCCCAGCATTTT | CASSNVQGDGINQPQHF
TRBJ2-1 | TRBV5-4 | TRBD2 | once | TGTGCCAGCAGCACAGGACTAGCCCCCAATGAGCAGTTCTTC | CASSTGLAPNEQFF
TRBJ2-7 | TRBV4-1 | . | . | TGCGCCAGCAGCCAAGATTGGGCAGACTACGAGCAGTACTTC | CASSQDWADYEQYF
TRBJ2-2 | TRBV28 | TRBD2 | . | TGTGCCAGCAGTTTAACTAGCGGGAGTTTCACCGGGGAGCTGTTTTTT | CASSLTSGSFTGELFF
TRBJ2-7 | TRBV18 | TRBD1 | . | TGTGCCAGCTCACCCGGACAGGCGAGGGAGCAGTACTTC | CASSPGQAREQYF
TRBJ2-2 | TRBV7-6 | . | . | TGTGCCAGCAGCTTCGGGACGAACACCGGGGAGCTGTTTTTT | CASSFGTNTGELFF
TRBJ2-3 | TRBV5-1 | TRBD2 | . | TGCGCCAGCAGCCCGAGAGCGGGAGTAGGTACAGATACGCAGTATTTT | CASSPRAGVGTDTQYF
TRBJ1-1 | TRBV7-6 | TRBD1 | once | TGTGCCAGCAGCCGTCGACTTTTGACAGGGGGTGGTGAAGCTTTCTTT | CASSRRLLTGGGEAFF
TRBJ1-1 | TRBV7-9 | . | . | TGTGCCAGCAGCTTAGCGTCAGGGACTCGAACTGAAGCTTTCTTT | CASSLASGTRTEAFF
TRBJ2-1 | TRBV28 | TRBD2 | . | TGTGCCAGCACCCTTAGCGGGAGATTGAATGAGCAGTTCTTC | CASTLSGRLNEQFF
TRBJ1-4 | TRBV9 | . | . | TGTGCCAGCAGCGAGACAGACATTAATGAAAAACTGTTTTTT | CASSETDINEKLFF
TRBJ2-7 | TRBV6-5 | TRBD2 | . | TGTGCCAGCAGTTCCCCCGGGACTAGCGCCTACGAGCAGTACTTC | CASSSPGTSAYEQYF
TRBJ2-2 | TRBV27 | . | . | TGTGCCAGCAGATCCACAGGGATTGACGGGGAGCTGTTTTTT | CASRSTGIDGELFF
TRBJ2-7 | TRBV19 | . | . | TGTGCCAGTAGTATATGGGGTGGGGCAGACGAGCAGTACTTC | CASSIWGGADEQYF
TRBJ2-2 | TRBV5-1 | . | . | TGCGCCAGCGGAACCTATTTTAATACATTAGCCGGCGGGGAGCTGTTTTTT | CASGTYFNTLAGGELFF
TRBJ1-5 | TRBV10-3 | TRBD1 | . | TGTGCCATCAGTGTGACAGGGGATAGCAATCAGCCCCAGCATTTT | CAISVTGDSNQPQHF
TRBJ2-3 | TRBV2 | TRBD2 | . | TGTGCCAGCAGTGGACTAGCGGTTTCGTATTATCCCACAGATACGCAGTATTTT | CASSGLAVSYYPTDTQYF
TRBJ1-3 | TRBV5-1 | . | . | TGCGCCAGCAGCCCCGGACATAGCATTTACTCTGGAAACACCATATATTTT | CASSPGHSIYSGNTIYF
TRBJ2-1 | TRBV5-1 | TRBD2 | . | TGCGCCAGCAGATGGACTAGCGGGTATGAGCAGTTCTTC | CASRWTSGYEQFF
TRBJ2-2 | TRBV29-1 | . | . | TGCAGCGCTTGGGATGGGGGGAGTTCCACCGGGGAGCTGTTTTTT | CSAWDGGSSTGELFF
TRBJ2-5 | TRBV6-1 | . | . | TGTGCCAGCAGCCTTCACAGGGTCCCTCAAGAGACCCAGTACTTC | CASSLHRVPQETQYF
TRBJ1-6 | TRBV19 | TRBD1 | . | TGTGCCAGTAGTACCAAACAGGGGGCTGGAAATTCACCCCTCCACTTT | CASSTKQGAGNSPLHF